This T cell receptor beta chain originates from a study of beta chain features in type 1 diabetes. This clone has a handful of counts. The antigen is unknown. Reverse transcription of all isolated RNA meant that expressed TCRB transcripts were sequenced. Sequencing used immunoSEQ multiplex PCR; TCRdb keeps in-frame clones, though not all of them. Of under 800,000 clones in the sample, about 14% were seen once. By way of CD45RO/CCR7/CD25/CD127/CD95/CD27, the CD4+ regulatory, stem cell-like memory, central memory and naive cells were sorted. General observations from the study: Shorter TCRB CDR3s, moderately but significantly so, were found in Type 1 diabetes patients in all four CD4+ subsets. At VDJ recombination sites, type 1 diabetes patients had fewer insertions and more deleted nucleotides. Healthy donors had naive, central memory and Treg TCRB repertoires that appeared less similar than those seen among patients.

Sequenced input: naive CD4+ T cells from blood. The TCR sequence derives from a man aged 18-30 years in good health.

This chain's CDR3 is CASSSSRVGDTSEQFF. CDR3 in DNA: TGTGCCAGCTCATCTTCTCGGGTAGGAGATACAAGTGAGCAGTTCTTC. The genes are TRBV18 and TRBJ2-1; D gene uncertain. This CDR3 contains 16 residues. Germline assignment: CDR1 KGHSH and CDR2 LQKENI. V was pared by 5 bases and J by 9 bases, with 23 bases between.